This TCR beta chain was recorded in a study of early T cells in non-severe SARS-CoV-2 infection. Overall study: From unsorted whole blood, bulk RNA was sequenced, and the chains remained unpaired.

TCRdb passed the 5' RACE reads through MiXCR, listing each CDR3 protein once. The sample has more than 65,000 distinct CDR3 sequences, 13% to 15% seen once. V shed 5 bases and J 5 bases; nucleotides not matched to a gene: 5. This CDR3 region has 13 residues. Germline CDR1 reads SEHNR; CDR2 reads FQNEAQ (reference sequence). The receptor was isolated from an adult who was a healthcare worker with PCR-confirmed SARS-CoV-2 infection or an uninfected control (not recorded which). The chain has TRBV7-9 and TRBJ1-1; 7 bases agree with TRBD1. Sequenced here: whole blood, sampled at baseline. The CDR3 DNA follows: TGTGCCAGCAGCCGACAGGGTCATACTGAAGCTTTCTTT. This sequence encodes CASSRQGHTEAFF.